The text below deals with one TCR beta chain. The data stem from a study of cytomegalovirus exposure and HLA in healthy donors. Overall study context: An earlier analysis identified 120 million or so unique TCR beta sequences in about 200 million T cells.

The germline V gene has CDR1 SEHNR and CDR2 FQNEAQ (reference sequence). Trimming left V 3 bases short and J 3 bases short, with 12 bases between. This CDR3 comprises 14 residues. Amplification used 60 Vbeta primers and 13 Jbeta primers. The data were produced by immunoSEQ multiplex PCR, yet TCRdb's version contains in-frame clones alone and is incomplete. Of about 100,000 clones detected, 75% to 90% appear once; the ten largest clones hold around 3.6%. The clonotype originates from a man aged 30 to 39 in good health and CMV-seronegative. V gene TRBV7-9 combines with J gene TRBJ2-7; D gene ambiguous. Material for sequencing was PBMCs. The CDR3 here is CASSLGPGYYEQYF. The CDR3 nucleotides are TGTGCCAGCAGCTTGGGTCCGGGTTACTACGAGCAGTACTTC.